Listed below are T cell receptor beta chains from one sample, sequenced in a study of CD8+CD57+ T cells in acquired aplastic anemia. In TCRdb, the reads were re-called with MiXCR into one record per CDR3 protein. The table shows 110,000 or so distinct CDR3 sequences, with 58% occurring only once. Material for sequencing was sorted CD4+, CD8+, or CD8+CD57+ T cells (not recorded which) from PBMCs. The receptors come from a human donor with aplastic anemia. Both conserved end residues are part of each CDR3. The order of the fields is D gene, J gene, V gene, clone size, CDR3 DNA, CDR3 protein. A D gene is named only where the DNA matches it firmly. Rows give clone size only sometimes, using once, few, many, or a class for an expanded clone.

.	TRBJ1-2	TRBV7-9	many	TGTGCCAGCAGCCTCGATCGGGACCTGAGGGGCTACACCTTC	CASSLDRDLRGYTF
.	TRBJ1-2	TRBV5-1	many	TGCGCCAGCACCCTGGGATCTGGCACCCCTTCTAACTATGGCTACACCTTC	CASTLGSGTPSNYGYTF
TRBD2	TRBJ2-7	TRBV5-1	.	TGCGCCAGCAGCTTGAAGCGGGGGTCATACGAGCAGTACTTC	CASSLKRGSYEQYF
.	TRBJ2-7	TRBV4-3	.	TGCGCCAGCAGCCGCCTACGGACGGTCTCCTACGAGCAGTACTTC	CASSRLRTVSYEQYF
.	TRBJ2-1	TRBV24-1	.	TGTGCCACCAGTCCCGGTCCGGAGGCCAATGAGCAGTTCTTC	CATSPGPEANEQFF
.	TRBJ2-1	TRBV10-3	.	TGTGCCATCAGCCGGGACACATACAATGAGCAGTTCTTC	CAISRDTYNEQFF
.	TRBJ1-1	TRBV5-1	.	TGCGCCAGCAGCCCCGGACAGCTGTCAGGGCCTGAAGCTTTCTTT	CASSPGQLSGPEAFF
.	TRBJ1-2	TRBV5-4	.	TGTGCCAGCAGCAGTGTGAGGACTATCTATGGCTACACCTTC	CASSSVRTIYGYTF
.	TRBJ1-2	TRBV10-3	once	TGTGCCATCAGTGAGGGGGGAGTTACTAACTATGGCTACACCTTC	CAISEGGVTNYGYTF
.	TRBJ1-6	TRBV7-7	.	TGTGCTAGCAGCGTCCAACACGGGTCACCCCTCCACTTT	CASSVQHGSPLHF
.	TRBJ2-7	TRBV7-9	.	TGTGCCAGCAGCGTCCCGCCGGGGCTTGGCTACGAGCAGTACTTC	CASSVPPGLGYEQYF
.	TRBJ1-1	TRBV14	many	TGTGCCAGCAGCCAAGAGTGGAACACTGAAGCTTTCTTT	CASSQEWNTEAFF
.	TRBJ2-1	TRBV7-6	.	TGTGCCAGCAGCTTAGCGCAGGCCGGCAATGAGCAGTTCTTC	CASSLAQAGNEQFF
TRBD1	TRBJ2-3	TRBV24-1	few	TGTGCCACCAGTGATGTGACAGGGGGCGCGACAGATACGCAGTATTTT	CATSDVTGGATDTQYF
TRBD2	TRBJ2-5	TRBV20-1	many	TGCAGTGCTAGGACTAGCGTCAAAGAGACCCAGTACTTC	CSARTSVKETQYF
TRBD1	TRBJ1-2	TRBV24-1	.	TGTGCCACCAGTGAGCAAGGGGGCGAGAACTATGGCTACACCTTC	CATSEQGGENYGYTF
.	TRBJ1-4	TRBV15	.	TGTGCCACCAGCAGAGACCTGACAACTAATGAAAAACTGTTTTTT	CATSRDLTTNEKLFF
TRBD2	TRBJ2-7	TRBV7-9	.	TGTGCCAGCAGCTTGCAGACTAGCACCTACGAGCAGTACTTC	CASSLQTSTYEQYF
.	TRBJ2-7	TRBV19	.	TGTGCCAGTAGTATAGCGGCGACGGAGTACGAGCAGTACTTC	CASSIAATEYEQYF
.	TRBJ2-7	TRBV11-1	.	TGTGCCAGCAGCTTAGCCCTGTGGGGCGGCCGGGACCACTCCTACGAGCAGTACTTC	CASSLALWGGRDHSYEQYF
.	TRBJ2-6	TRBV2	.	TGTGCCAGCAGTGAACGGCACAGCTCCTCTGGGGCCAACGTCCTGACTTTC	CASSERHSSSGANVLTF
.	TRBJ1-5	TRBV6-1	.	TGTGCCAGCAGTACCGGCCTTAATCAGCCCCAGCATTTT	CASSTGLNQPQHF
TRBD2	TRBJ2-7	TRBV13	many	TGTGCCAGCAGCTTAGGAGCGGGAGGGGGATTTGGGGACGAGCAGTACTTC	CASSLGAGGGFGDEQYF
TRBD1	TRBJ2-7	TRBV11-2	.	TGTGCCAGCAGCTGGGACAGGGAAAACGAGCAGTACTTC	CASSWDRENEQYF
.	TRBJ1-1	TRBV29-1	.	TGCAGCGTTGTATACAGGGTCACTGAAGCTTTCTTT	CSVVYRVTEAFF
.	TRBJ2-7	TRBV19	.	TGTGCCAGCCATTCCAGGGACAAAGCCTACGAGCAGTACTTC	CASHSRDKAYEQYF
.	TRBJ2-2	TRBV5-8	.	TGTGCCTCTGGGGTCGGGGAGCTGTTTTTT	CASGVGELFF
TRBD2	TRBJ2-3	TRBV20-1	once	TGCAGTGCCCTACTAGCGGGGAACACAGATACGCAGTATTTT	CSALLAGNTDTQYF
TRBD1	TRBJ1-5	TRBV15	.	TGTGCCACCAGCAGGAGCGGGACAGGGGATCAGCCCCAGCATTTT	CATSRSGTGDQPQHF